This note documents a single T cell receptor beta chain sequence. This entry comes from a study of blood T cell repertoires in COVID-19. CDR3 length: 16 residues. The germline V gene has CDR1 SGHAT and CDR2 FQNNGV. V lost 5 bases and J 2 bases, leaving 15 bases between the germline ends. In the authors' methods: From reference gene primer amplification, estimates of nucleated cell counts were derived. The repertoire was sequenced with immunoSEQ multiplex PCR; TCRdb's copy has only in-frame clones and lacks some. The V and J calls and clone size are taken from that table; D and trimming were inferred from the DNA. The table shows roughly 500,000 clones, with over 75% occurring only once.

The sequence came from a woman aged 40 to 50 who had recovered from COVID-19. The V and J genes are TRBV11-2 and TRBJ2-2; D possibly corresponds to TRBD1 (6 bases). Specimen: PBMCs or T cells enriched from blood (not recorded which). CDR3 residues: CASSPSPGENTGELFF. CDR3 sequence (DNA): TGTGCCAGCAGCCCTTCCCCAGGGGAAAACACCGGGGAGCTGTTTTTT.